The entry below describes one T cell receptor (beta chain). Looked up from germline, CDR1 is SEHNR and CDR2 is FQNEAQ (reference sequence). V was clipped by 5 bases and J by 1 base, with 12 bases between them. The CDR3 contains 14 residues. Here immunoSEQ multiplex PCR was the method, and the copy in TCRdb shows in-frame clones only, minus some. The data show roughly 180,000 clones, 86% seen once. The record originates from a study of blood T cell repertoires in COVID-19. Overall study: Samples of COVID-19 (acute and convalescent) were obtained from the United States, Italy and Spain. T cells, B-cell-depleted T cells, or PBMCs supplied cDNA or gDNA.

The sequence was collected from a man in his sixties or seventies with active or convalescent COVID-19. This chain joins TRBV7-9 and TRBJ2-7; D gene ambiguous. Sequencing used peripheral blood. The CDR3 protein is CASSPRVGSYEQYF. In DNA form, the CDR3 reads TGTGCCAGCAGCCCCCGGGTAGGATCCTACGAGCAGTACTTC.